This TCR beta chain originates from a study of T cells expressing NK-cell markers (dated by TCRdb to 2018 to 2021). Concerning the study at large: Three sorted T-cell subsets (CD3+CD56+NKG2C+, CD3+CD56+NKG2C- and CD3+CD56-NKG2C+) from several donors had their TCR beta-chain repertoires profiled. Libraries were sequenced as 2 x 150 bp reads on Illumina HiSeq 2000/2500, MiSeq or NextSeq. Among the eight sequenced donors, seven were HCMV-seropositive and one was HCMV-seronegative. All eight donors whose samples were sequenced were randomly selected healthy volunteers, three of them men and five women.

About this clonotype: It lacks a known antigen.

Instrument on record: Illumina HiSeq 2000. TCR beta cDNA libraries were made by 5'RACE template switching that added a universal primer site and unique molecular identifiers. cDNA synthesis was primed from the TCR beta constant segment, followed by two successive PCR amplification steps. For the original study's pipeline: MIGEC handled demultiplexing of the reads and grouping by UMI, while MiTCR was used to assemble and quantify clonotypes. To exclude erroneous sequences, only TCR cDNA sequences supported by at least two reads were retained. The tcR package was used for downstream repertoire analysis, and clonotypes were matched across fractions by CDR3 nucleotide sequence plus V segment. VDJmatch was used to annotate antigen specificity against VDJdb, with one amino acid substitution allowed in CDR3. The reads were reprocessed in TCRdb, with one entry per CDR3 protein sequence and no accompanying DNA. The V and J calls reflect TCRdb's pipeline rather than the authors' work. The data table for this sample lists a few hundred thousand distinct CDR3 sequences. Together, the top ten hold almost 1.5% of the sample.

Beyond this particular receptor, the publication reports: Those dominant clonotypes were again the most abundant among CD3+CD56-NKG2C+ cells in several donors, at about 25-65%. Whether the expanded NKG2C-expressing T cell clones were specific for HCMV antigens was left unclear. In roughly 6 donors, the dominant CD3+CD56+NKG2C+ clonotypes ranked among the top 10 CD8+ clonotypes, making up about 1.0-8% of CD8+ T cells.

To determine HCMV serostatus, a commercial ELISA kit was used to detect HCMV-specific IgG in serum. Peripheral blood mononuclear cells were isolated from blood by Ficoll density gradient centrifugation. The germline V gene (reference sequence) sets CDR1 to DFQATT and CDR2 to SNEGSKA. The CDR3 numbers 17 residues from cysteine through phenylalanine. DNA was not recorded. The V and J genes are TRBV20-1 and TRBJ2-3; there is no DNA to check the TCRdb D call of TRBD2. Material: blood T cells: a sorted CD56 or NKG2C T cell subset, CD4+ or CD8+ T cells, or bulk PBMC T cells (not recorded which). The clonotype comes from a woman between 50 and 59 years old in good health. Donor details come from another sample of the same person, matched by shared clones. The CDR3 here reads CSATGLAGGPGPDTQYF.